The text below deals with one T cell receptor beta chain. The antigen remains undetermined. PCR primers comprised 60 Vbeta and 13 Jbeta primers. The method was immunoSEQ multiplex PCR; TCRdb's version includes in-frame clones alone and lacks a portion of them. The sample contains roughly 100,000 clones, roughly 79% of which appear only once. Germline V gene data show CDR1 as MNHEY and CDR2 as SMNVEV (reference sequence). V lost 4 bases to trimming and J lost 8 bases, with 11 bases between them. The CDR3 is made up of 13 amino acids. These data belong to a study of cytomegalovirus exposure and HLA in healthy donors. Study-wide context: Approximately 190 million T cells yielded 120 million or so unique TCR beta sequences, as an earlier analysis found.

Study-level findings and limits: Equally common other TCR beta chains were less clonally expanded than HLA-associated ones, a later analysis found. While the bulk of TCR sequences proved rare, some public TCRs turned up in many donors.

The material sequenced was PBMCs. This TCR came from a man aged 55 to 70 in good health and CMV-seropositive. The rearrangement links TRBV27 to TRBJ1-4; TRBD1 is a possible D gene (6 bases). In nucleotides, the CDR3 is TGTGCCAGCAGTTGGGACACGGGGGAAAAACTGTTTTTT. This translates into CASSWDTGEKLFF.